These 25 T cell receptor beta chains came from one sample sequenced in a study of long-term antiretroviral therapy in people with HIV. It was version v3.0 of the immunoSEQ assay that was run at survey level. Assay used: immunoSEQ multiplex PCR; TCRdb lists only in-frame clones, some missing. Among about 20,000 clones, approximately 88% were seen once, and the ten largest hold 8.8%. The material sequenced was unsorted PBMCs, taken 1.2 years after starting antiretroviral therapy. The receptors originated from a woman in her thirties or forties with HIV.

J is TRBJ2-2 and V is TRBV21-1; the table gives TRBD2 as D, unverified against the DNA. TRBV21-1 is a recognized pseudogene. The CDR3 runs to 18 residues. CDR3 amino acids: CASSSGRDRTSGTGELFF. As DNA, the CDR3 is TGTGCCAGCAGCTCTGGCAGGGATCGGACTAGCGGGACCGGGGAGCTGTTTTTT.

The V gene is TRBV14, the J gene TRBJ2-2; D gene ambiguous. The CDR3 covers 13 residues. Germline loops: CDR1 SGHDN, CDR2 FVKESK. Trimming took 1 base from V and 7 from J, leaving 7 bases between them. CDR3 sequence reads: CASSQVTGGELFF. In nucleotides, the CDR3 is TGTGCCAGCAGCCAAGTAACGGGCGGGGAGCTGTTTTTT.

V gene TRBV6-6 combines with J gene TRBJ2-6; unclear D gene. From germline, CDR1 is MNHNY and CDR2 SVGAGI (reference sequence). The CDR3 covers 13 residues. Trimming took off 8 bases at V and 2 bases at J, with 7 bases between the two ends. The CDR3 is CASVATGANVLTF. As DNA, the CDR3 is TGTGCCAGCGTGGCAACTGGGGCCAACGTCCTGACTTTC.

This clone was seen just once. The chain joins TRBV11-2 to TRBJ2-7; 8 positions agree with TRBD1. The CDR3 consists of 14 residues. The germline V gene has CDR1 SGHAT and CDR2 FQNNGV. The trim removed 5 bases at V and 5 bases at J, leaving 8 bases unmatched. The CDR3 sequence: CASSQNQGADEQYF. The CDR3 DNA is TGTGCCAGCAGCCAGAACCAGGGGGCGGACGAGCAGTACTTC.

This chain links TRBV10-3 with TRBJ2-1, with TRBD2 matching 10 bases. Germline trimming cut 6 bases from V and 4 bases from J; bases unmatched to any gene: 9. The CDR3 covers 16 residues. Per the germline V gene, CDR1 is ENHRY and CDR2 is SYGVKD. The CDR3 protein is CAIRSLGTSAYNEQFF. CDR3 bases: TGTGCCATCAGGAGTCTTGGGACTAGCGCGTACAATGAGCAGTTCTTC.

This sequence joins TRBV7-2 and TRBJ2-1; D tentatively fits TRBD1 or TRBD2 (5 bases each). Per germline, CDR1 SGHTA and CDR2 FQGNSA. Trimming stripped 7 bases from V and 6 bases from J, with 13 bases between. CDR3 length: 13 residues. CDR3 coding DNA: TGTGCCAGCATGCCCCGGGGCCGCAATGAGCAGTTCTTC. It encodes CASMPRGRNEQFF.

In DNA, the CDR3 is TGTGCCAGCAGCTCCCCCGGGAGGGCAAATGAGCAGTTCTTC. This translates into CASSSPGRANEQFF. V gene TRBV5-5 combines with J gene TRBJ2-1; 8 bases are shared with TRBD2. The CDR3 runs to 14 residues. CDR1 is SGHKS and CDR2 is YYEKEE in the germline V gene (reference sequence). With V trimmed by 3 bases and J by 7 bases, 6 bases remained unmatched.

This clone turned up a few times. The V and J genes are TRBV18 and TRBJ1-3; D is unclear. The CDR3 has 17 amino acids. Germline CDR1 and CDR2: KGHSH and LQKENI. Trimming left V 2 bases short and J 0 bases short, with 14 bases between. The CDR3 loop reads CASSPTAAQHSGNTIYF. Written as DNA, the CDR3 is TGTGCCAGCTCACCAACGGCTGCTCAACACTCTGGAAACACCATATATTTT.

With regard to this clone: The junction departs from germline at one end; a sequencing error may be responsible. The genes are TRBV5-1 and TRBJ2-2; 8 bases map to TRBD1. This CDR3 is 16 amino acids long. The germline gives CDR1 SGHRS, CDR2 YFSETQ. CDR3 bases: TGCGCCAGCCGCTTCCCCATCGGACAGGGTGCCGGGGAGCTGTTTTTT. This gives the protein CASRFPIGQGAGELFF.

The J gene is TRBJ2-7, the V gene TRBV27; 7 nucleotides agree with TRBD1. The CDR3 contains 14 residues. The V gene end was trimmed by 0 bases and the J gene end by 7 bases; junction bases not matched to a gene: 6. CDR1 and CDR2 (germline): MNHEY, SMNVEV (reference sequence). CDR3 nucleotide sequence: TGTGCCAGCAGTTTATCGAGGACAGGCCCGGAGCAGTACTTC. Translated, it gives CASSLSRTGPEQYF.

The rearrangement links TRBV18 to TRBJ1-1; no reliable D call. The CDR3 length is 13 residues. Trimming shortened V by 3 bases and J by 2 bases, and 7 bases separated the two germline ends. The germline V gene has CDR1 KGHSH and CDR2 LQKENI. CDR3 nucleotides: TGTGCCAGCTCACCTTCGGAAAACACTGAAGCTTTCTTT. Protein sequence: CASSPSENTEAFF.

The rearrangement uses TRBV7-2 and TRBJ1-2, with D possibly matching TRBD1 (6 bases). Germline lookup yields CDR1 SGHTA and CDR2 FQGNSA. V lost 5 bases and J lost 6, with 22 bases in between. CDR3 size: 16 residues. The CDR3 coding sequence is TGTGCCAGCAGCCCGGGGGGCGCCACAGGGAGAGATGGCTACACCTTC. Amino acid sequence: CASSPGGATGRDGYTF. Supplemented by reference TRBV7-2 and TRBJ1-2, the full variable domain reads GAGVSQSPSNKVTEKGKDVELRCDPISGHTALYWYRQSLGQGLEFLIYFQGNSAPDKSGLPSDRFSAERTGGSVSTLTIQRTQQEDSAVYLCASSPGGATGRDGYTFGSGTRLTVV.

J is TRBJ2-1 and V is TRBV13; no clear D. Trimming left V 2 bases short and J 7 bases short, with 12 bases between. This CDR3 has 14 residues. Germline V gene sequence: CDR1 PRHDT, CDR2 FYEKMQ (reference sequence). The CDR3 reads CASSLKGRFNEQFF. CDR3 coding DNA: TGTGCCAGCAGCTTAAAGGGAAGGTTTAATGAGCAGTTCTTC.

The rearrangement joins TRBV7-2 to TRBJ1-2; D gene uncertain. In germline, CDR1 is SGHTA, CDR2 FQGNSA. The CDR3 consists of 14 residues. Trimming removed 7 bases from V and 4 bases from J, with 16 bases in between. Here the CDR3 DNA reads TGTGCCAGCAACTACGTGGAAGGAACCTATGGCTACACCTTC. Protein product: CASNYVEGTYGYTF.

J is TRBJ2-5 and V is TRBV7-9; 9 positions agree with TRBD1. The germline V gene encodes CDR1 SEHNR and CDR2 FQNEAQ (reference sequence). The CDR3 sequence is 13 residues long. V was clipped by 6 bases and J by 4 bases; unmatched bases: 3. This chain's CDR3 is CASRRGQGETQYF. DNA of the CDR3: TGTGCCAGCAGGAGGGGACAGGGAGAGACCCAGTACTTC.

This rearrangement joins TRBV5-1 to TRBJ2-7, with D possibly being TRBD2 (6 bases). V was pared by 3 bases and J by 6 bases, with 22 bases between. The CDR3 runs 16 residues. The germline gives CDR1 SGHRS, CDR2 YFSETQ. The CDR3 DNA follows: TGCGCCAGCAGCTGGACTATTGACCCGGCGCCTCCCGAGCAGTACTTC. It translates to CASSWTIDPAPPEQYF.

The chain is built from TRBV28 and TRBJ2-3, with 7 positions matching TRBD1. Per germline, CDR1 MDHEN and CDR2 SYDVKM. The CDR3 sequence is 17 residues long. J gave up 0 bases and V 1 base, and 7 bases lay outside the gene matches. The DNA of the CDR3 is TGTGCCAGCAGTTTATACCCGACAGGGTCGAGCACAGATACGCAGTATTTT. This encodes CASSLYPTGSSTDTQYF. Using reference TRBV28 and TRBJ2-3 for the parts outside the CDR3, the full variable domain is DVKVTQSSRYLVKRTGEKVFLECVQDMDHENMFWYRQDPGLGLRLIYFSYDVKMKEKGDIPEGYSVSREKKERFSLILESASTNQTSMYLCASSLYPTGSSTDTQYFGPGTRLTVL.

The count of this clone is one. Sequence at one end of the junction differs from germline and may be a read error. This sequence joins TRBV7-7 and TRBJ2-6; D is unresolved. CDR3 size: 14 residues. Germline V gene sequence: CDR1 SSHAT, CDR2 FNYEAQ (reference sequence). The DNA for the CDR3 is TGTGCTAGCAGCCCTGTGGCAGGGGCCAACGTCCTGACTTTC. The encoded protein is CASSPVAGANVLTF.

This chain links TRBV21-1 with TRBJ2-7; TRBD1, as called in the table, went unchecked against the DNA. TRBV21-1 is noted as a pseudogene. The CDR3 extends over 15 amino acids. The CDR3 DNA follows: TGTGCCAGCAGCAAAAGACAGGCATTCTCCTACGAGCAGTACTTC. It yields the protein CASSKRQAFSYEQYF.

This clone is medium-sized (0.01 to 0.1%) within its sample. The chain carries TRBV7-2 and TRBJ1-1; maybe TRBD1 (5 bases). The CDR3 loop spans 14 amino acids. The germline CDR1 and CDR2 sequences are SGHTA and FQGNSA. V lost 3 bases, J lost 4 bases, and 12 bases lay in between. The CDR3 region is CASSFLGVGTEAFF. The DNA for the CDR3 is TGTGCCAGCAGCTTTTTAGGGGTGGGCACTGAAGCTTTCTTT.

The rearrangement joins TRBV20-1 to TRBJ2-3; either TRBD1 or TRBD2 may fit D (5 bases each). Germline V lookup: CDR1 DFQATT, CDR2 SNEGSKA (reference sequence). The CDR3 has 11 amino acids. The V and J ends lost 5 bases and 11 bases respectively, with 14 bases between them. CDR3 sequence (DNA): TGCAGTGCTTATCTCCGGGACGGGCAGTATTTT. This gives the protein CSAYLRDGQYF.

J is TRBJ1-2 and V is TRBV6-4, with TRBD1 matching over 7 bases. Trimming took 8 bases from V and 8 from J; bases not matched to a gene: 8. The CDR3 length is 12 residues. The germline V gene encodes CDR1 MRHNA and CDR2 SNTAGT. The CDR3 region is CASRDSKRGYTF. The CDR3 nucleotides read TGTGCCAGCCGGGACAGCAAGCGAGGCTACACCTTC.

The chain is built from TRBV4-1 and TRBJ2-1, with 7 bases matching TRBD2. This CDR3 region has 17 residues. Losses at the gene ends were 2 bases for V and 0 bases for J; bases not matched to a gene: 7. The germline gives CDR1 MGHRA, CDR2 YSYEKL. The CDR3, as DNA: TGCGCCAGCAGCCAATTCGACGGGAGGAGCTCCTACAATGAGCAGTTCTTC. This encodes CASSQFDGRSSYNEQFF.

The chain joins TRBV28 to TRBJ1-1; TRBD1 aligns across 9 bases. The CDR3 extends over 13 amino acids. Germline values: CDR1 MDHEN, CDR2 SYDVKM. The V gene end was trimmed by 4 bases and the J gene end by 5 bases; junction bases not matched to a gene: 2. CDR3 bases: TGTGCCAGCAGTTACAGGGGGCGGACTGAAGCTTTCTTT. Encoded protein: CASSYRGRTEAFF.

The genes are TRBV28 and TRBJ2-7, with unresolved D. Germline-derived CDR1 and CDR2 are MDHEN and SYDVKM. The CDR3 is made up of 17 amino acids. Trimming took 6 bases from V and 0 from J, leaving 21 bases between them. The CDR3 reads CASSISRVISRSYEQYF. CDR3 sequence (DNA): TGTGCCAGCAGCATTAGCAGAGTAATCTCCCGCTCCTACGAGCAGTACTTC.